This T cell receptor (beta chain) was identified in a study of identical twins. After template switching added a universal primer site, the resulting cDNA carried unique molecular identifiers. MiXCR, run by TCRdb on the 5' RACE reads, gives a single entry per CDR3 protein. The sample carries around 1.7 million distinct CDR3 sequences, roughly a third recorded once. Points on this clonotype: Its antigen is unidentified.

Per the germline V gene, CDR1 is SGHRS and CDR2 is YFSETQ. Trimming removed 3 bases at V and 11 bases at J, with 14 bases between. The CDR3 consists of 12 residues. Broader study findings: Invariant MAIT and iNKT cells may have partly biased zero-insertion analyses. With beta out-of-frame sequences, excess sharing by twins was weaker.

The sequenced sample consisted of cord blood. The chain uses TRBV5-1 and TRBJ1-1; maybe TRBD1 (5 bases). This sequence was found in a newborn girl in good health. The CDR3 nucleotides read TGCGCCAGCAGCTCGGGGCACACCCCCGCTTTCTTT. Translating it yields CASSSGHTPAFF.